A selection of T cell receptor beta chains follows, all from one sample in a study of blood T cell repertoires in COVID-19. Here immunoSEQ multiplex PCR was the method, and the copy in TCRdb shows in-frame clones only, minus some. Here the sample spans 110,000 to 150,000 clones, approximately 85% being singletons. The sample comprised peripheral blood. All receptors come from a man in his fifties with acute or convalescent COVID-19. Each CDR3 is given with its conserved first and last residue. D genes are given only for firm matches. The size field is filled for only some rows; it gives once, few, many or a size class.

j_call clone_size v_call d_call cdr3_aa cdr3_nt
TRBJ1-3 - TRBV19 TRBD1 CASSTRDRANTRLSGNTIYF TGTGCCAGTAGTACCCGGGACAGGGCTAATACAAGACTCTCTGGAAACACCATATATTTT
TRBJ2-1 - TRBV5-1 - CASSLQGVSYNEQFF TGCGCCAGCAGCTTACAGGGCGTAAGCTACAATGAGCAGTTCTTC
TRBJ1-2 - TRBV5-8 - CASTRDRKIIGYTF TGTGCCAGCACCCGTGACAGGAAGATAATCGGCTACACCTTC
TRBJ2-3 - TRBV29-1 - CSVAASVRDTQYF TGCAGCGTTGCTGCTAGCGTTAGAGATACGCAGTATTTT
TRBJ2-5 - TRBV5-4 - CASSRSAGAEETQYF TGTGCCAGCAGCCGCTCAGCAGGGGCGGAAGAGACCCAGTACTTC
TRBJ1-2 - TRBV9 TRBD1 CASSPRTGANYGYTF TGTGCCAGCAGCCCGCGGACAGGGGCTAACTATGGCTACACCTTC
TRBJ2-7 - TRBV7-6 TRBD2 CASSLVPTSGHSYEQYF TGTGCCAGCAGCTTAGTACCAACTAGCGGGCACTCCTACGAGCAGTACTTC
TRBJ1-1 few TRBV27 - CASSLQGSTEAFF TGTGCCAGCAGTCTACAGGGAAGCACTGAAGCTTTCTTT
TRBJ1-6 - TRBV6-6 - CASSYILSSYNSPLHF TGTGCCAGCAGTTACATTTTGAGCTCCTATAATTCACCCCTCCACTTT
TRBJ2-3 few TRBV2 TRBD2 CASSEGGTSGYTQYF TGTGCCAGCAGTGAAGGAGGGACTAGCGGGTATACGCAGTATTTT
TRBJ2-5 - TRBV6-2/TRBV6-3 - CASSPNLGARRYF TGTGCCAGCAGTCCCAACTTAGGAGCCCGTCGGTACTTC
TRBJ2-1 - TRBV29-1 - CSVERSYYNEQFF TGCAGCGTTGAAAGAAGCTACTACAATGAGCAGTTCTTC
TRBJ2-7 - TRBV5-5 - CASRPTVSGGWGSYEQYF TGTGCCAGCAGGCCGACGGTCTCCGGGGGATGGGGTTCCTACGAGCAGTACTTC
TRBJ2-3 - TRBV6-2/TRBV6-3 TRBD2 CASSPRGLAGGNRADTQYF TGTGCCAGCAGCCCTCGGGGTCTAGCGGGAGGGAACCGGGCAGATACGCAGTATTTT
TRBJ2-1 - TRBV30 TRBD2 CAWSRTSGNYNEQFF TGTGCCTGGAGCCGGACTAGCGGTAACTACAATGAGCAGTTCTTC
TRBJ1-5 few TRBV10-3 - CAISESGTHYQPQHF TGTGCCATCAGTGAGTCCGGGACACATTATCAGCCCCAGCATTTT
TRBJ2-2 - TRBV18 TRBD1 CASSPEGQGTGELFF TGTGCCAGCTCACCAGAGGGACAGGGGACCGGGGAGCTGTTTTTT
TRBJ2-3 - TRBV6-1 TRBD2 CASSEGLAGGLRDTQYF TGTGCCAGCAGTGAGGGACTAGCGGGAGGGCTTAGAGATACGCAGTATTTT
TRBJ1-5 once TRBV28 TRBD1 CASSLYDRGSYSNQPQHF TGTGCCAGCAGTCTCTACGACAGGGGGTCTTATAGCAATCAGCCCCAGCATTTT
TRBJ1-4 once TRBV7-9 TRBD1 CASSPTGARVEKLFF TGTGCCAGCAGCCCGACAGGGGCGCGAGTTGAAAAACTGTTTTTT
TRBJ2-2 - TRBV25-1 - CASSELPGTANTGELFF TGTGCCAGCAGTGAATTGCCAGGAACGGCAAACACCGGGGAGCTGTTTTTT
TRBJ2-5 - TRBV7-2 TRBD1 CASSRGTGGGRQETQYF TGTGCCAGCAGCAGGGGAACAGGGGGCGGGCGGCAAGAGACCCAGTACTTC
TRBJ2-3 - TRBV6-5 - CASSYSGRTDTQYF TGTGCCAGCAGTTACTCCGGGAGAACAGATACGCAGTATTTT
TRBJ2-7 - TRBV2 TRBD1 CASSVARDRDEHEQYF TGTGCCAGCAGCGTGGCCCGGGACAGGGATGAACACGAGCAGTACTTC
TRBJ1-1 - TRBV24-1 - CATSDFGISGSFF TGTGCCACCAGTGATTTCGGGATAAGCGGGTCTTTCTTT
TRBJ2-7 - TRBV28 TRBD2 CASSSPSGIPYEQYF TGTGCCAGCAGTTCCCCAAGCGGGATACCCTACGAGCAGTACTTC
TRBJ1-1 - TRBV10-3 - CAISDPGMSTEAFF TGTGCCATCAGTGATCCGGGGATGAGCACTGAAGCTTTCTTT
TRBJ2-7 - TRBV11-2 - CASSSQGFYEQYF TGTGCCAGCAGCTCGCAGGGTTTCTACGAGCAGTACTTC
TRBJ2-7 - TRBV16 TRBD1 CASSRWDRATYEQYF TGTGCCAGCAGCCGATGGGACAGGGCGACCTACGAGCAGTACTTC
TRBJ2-1 - TRBV19 - CASSIRSSDHEQFF TGTGCCAGTAGTATTCGGTCTAGCGACCATGAGCAGTTCTTC
TRBJ1-1 - TRBV12-3/TRBV12-4 - CASTERNTEAFF TGTGCCAGCACCGAGAGGAACACTGAAGCTTTCTTT
TRBJ2-2 once TRBV14 - CASSLSGNTGELFF TGTGCCAGCAGCCTAAGCGGGAACACCGGGGAGCTGTTTTTT
TRBJ2-5 - TRBV3-1/TRBV3-2 TRBD2 CASSQDFGTGGETQYF TGTGCCAGCAGCCAAGATTTCGGGACGGGGGGAGAGACCCAGTACTTC
TRBJ1-5 - TRBV3-1/TRBV3-2 - CASSQTRGGSNQPQHF TGTGCCAGCAGCCAAACCCGAGGGGGTAGCAATCAGCCCCAGCATTTT
TRBJ1-6 - TRBV19 TRBD1 CASISLDRDNSPLHF TGTGCCAGTATCTCGCTCGACAGGGATAATTCACCCCTCCACTTT